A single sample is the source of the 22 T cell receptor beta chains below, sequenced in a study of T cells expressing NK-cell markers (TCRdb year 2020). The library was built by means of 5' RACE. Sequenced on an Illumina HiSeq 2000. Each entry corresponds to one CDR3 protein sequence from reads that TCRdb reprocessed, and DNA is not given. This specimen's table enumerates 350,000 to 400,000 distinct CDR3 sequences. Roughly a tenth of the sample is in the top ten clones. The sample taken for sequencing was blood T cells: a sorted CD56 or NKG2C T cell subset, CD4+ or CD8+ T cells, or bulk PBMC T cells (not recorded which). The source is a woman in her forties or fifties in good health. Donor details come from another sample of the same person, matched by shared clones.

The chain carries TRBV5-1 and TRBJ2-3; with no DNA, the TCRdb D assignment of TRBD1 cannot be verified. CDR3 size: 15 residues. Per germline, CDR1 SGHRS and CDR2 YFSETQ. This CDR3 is CASSVWGGEGDTQYF.

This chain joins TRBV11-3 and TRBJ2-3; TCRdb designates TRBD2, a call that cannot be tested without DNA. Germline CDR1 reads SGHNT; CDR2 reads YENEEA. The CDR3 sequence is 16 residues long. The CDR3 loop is CASGLEGLGSTDTQYF.

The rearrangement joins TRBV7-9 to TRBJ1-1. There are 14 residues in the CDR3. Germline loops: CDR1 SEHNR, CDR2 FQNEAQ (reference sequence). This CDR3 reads CASSEAVGVTEAFF. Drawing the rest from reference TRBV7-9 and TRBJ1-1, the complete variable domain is DTGVSQNPRHKITKRGQNVTFRCDPISEHNRLYWYRQTLGQGPEFLTYFQNEAQLEKSRLLSDRFSAERPKGSFSTLEIQRTEQGDSAMYLCASSEAVGVTEAFFGQGTRLTVV.

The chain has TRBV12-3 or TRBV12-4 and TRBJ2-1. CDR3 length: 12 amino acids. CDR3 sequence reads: CASSSAVREQFF.

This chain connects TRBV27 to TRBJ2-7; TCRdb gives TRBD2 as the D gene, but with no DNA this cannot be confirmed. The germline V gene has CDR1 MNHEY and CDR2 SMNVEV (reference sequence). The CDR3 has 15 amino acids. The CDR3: CASRRASGKLYEQYF.

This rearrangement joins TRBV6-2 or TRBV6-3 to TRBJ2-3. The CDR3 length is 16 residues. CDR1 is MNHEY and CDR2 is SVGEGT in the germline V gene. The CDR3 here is CASSYSLGPGTDTQYF.

The CDR3 loop is CSVAGTGGEISNQPQHF. This chain joins TRBV29-1 and TRBJ1-5; the D gene TCRdb calls, TRBD1, cannot be checked with no DNA. The CDR3 extends over 17 amino acids. The germline CDR1 and CDR2 sequences are SQVTM and ANQGSEA.

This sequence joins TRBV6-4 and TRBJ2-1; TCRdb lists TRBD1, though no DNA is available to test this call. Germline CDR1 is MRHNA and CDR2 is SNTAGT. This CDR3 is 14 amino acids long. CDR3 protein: CASSVGAGVHEQFF.

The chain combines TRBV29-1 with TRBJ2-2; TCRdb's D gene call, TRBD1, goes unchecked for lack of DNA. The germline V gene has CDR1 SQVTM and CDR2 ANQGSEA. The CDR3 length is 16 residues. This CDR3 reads CSGIRVLGGSTGELFF.

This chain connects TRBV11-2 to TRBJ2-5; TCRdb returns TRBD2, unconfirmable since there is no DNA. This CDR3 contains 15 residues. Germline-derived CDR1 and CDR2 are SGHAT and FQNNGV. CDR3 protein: CASSLESGSWETQYF.

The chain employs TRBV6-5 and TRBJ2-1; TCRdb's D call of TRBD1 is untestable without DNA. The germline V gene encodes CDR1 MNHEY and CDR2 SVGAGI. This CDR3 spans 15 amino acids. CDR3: CASSYQGEAHNEQFF.

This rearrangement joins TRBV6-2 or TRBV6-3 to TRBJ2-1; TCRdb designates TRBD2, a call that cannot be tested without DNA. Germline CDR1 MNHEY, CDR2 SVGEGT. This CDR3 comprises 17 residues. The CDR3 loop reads CASSYLPTSGVRDEQFF.

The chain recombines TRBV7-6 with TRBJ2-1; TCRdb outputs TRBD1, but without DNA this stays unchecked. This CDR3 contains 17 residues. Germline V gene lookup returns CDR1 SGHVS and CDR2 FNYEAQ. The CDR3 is CASSKRERKRGGNEQFF.

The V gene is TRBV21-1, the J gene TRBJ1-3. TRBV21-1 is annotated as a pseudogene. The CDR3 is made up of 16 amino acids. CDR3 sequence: CASSKGCSSSGNTIYF.

The CDR3 protein is CASRDVGDEDTQYF. The J gene is TRBJ2-3, the V gene TRBV12-3 or TRBV12-4. The CDR3 extends over 14 amino acids.

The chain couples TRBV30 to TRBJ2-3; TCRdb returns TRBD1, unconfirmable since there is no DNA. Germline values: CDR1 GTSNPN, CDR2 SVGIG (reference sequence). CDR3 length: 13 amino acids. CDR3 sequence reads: CAWKTPGTDTQYF. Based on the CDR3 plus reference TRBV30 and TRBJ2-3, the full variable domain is SQTIHQWPATLVQPVGSPLSLECTVEGTSNPNLYWYRQAAGRGLQLLFYSVGIGQISSEVPQNLSASRPQDRQFILSSKKLLLSDSGFYLCAWKTPGTDTQYFGPGTRLTVL.

CDR3 sequence reads: CASSQPGLAVYEQYF. The gene calls are TRBV27 and TRBJ2-7; there is no DNA to check the TCRdb D call of TRBD2. This CDR3 comprises 15 residues. Germline CDR1 and CDR2: MNHEY and SMNVEV (reference sequence).

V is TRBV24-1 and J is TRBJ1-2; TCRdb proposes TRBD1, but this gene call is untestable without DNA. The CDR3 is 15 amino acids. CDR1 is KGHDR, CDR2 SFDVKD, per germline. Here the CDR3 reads CATSDYPGGLDGYTF.

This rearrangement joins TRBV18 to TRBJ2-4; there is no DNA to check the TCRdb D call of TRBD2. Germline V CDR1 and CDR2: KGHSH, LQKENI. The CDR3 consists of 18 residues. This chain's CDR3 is CASSPITATPLVKNIQYF. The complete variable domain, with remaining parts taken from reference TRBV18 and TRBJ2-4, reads NAGVMQNPRHLVRRRGQEARLRCSPMKGHSHVYWYRQLPEEGLKFMVYLQKENIIDESGMPKERFSAEFPKEGPSILRIQQVVRGDSAAYFCASSPITATPLVKNIQYFGAGTRLSVL.

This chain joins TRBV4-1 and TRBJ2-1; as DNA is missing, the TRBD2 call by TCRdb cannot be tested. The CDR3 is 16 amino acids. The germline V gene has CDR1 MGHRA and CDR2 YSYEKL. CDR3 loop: CASSQAAGGLWNEQFF.

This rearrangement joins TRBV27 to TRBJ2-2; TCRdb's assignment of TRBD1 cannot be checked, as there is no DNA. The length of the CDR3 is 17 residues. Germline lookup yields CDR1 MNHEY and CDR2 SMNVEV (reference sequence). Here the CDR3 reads CASSSSPGGANTGELFF.

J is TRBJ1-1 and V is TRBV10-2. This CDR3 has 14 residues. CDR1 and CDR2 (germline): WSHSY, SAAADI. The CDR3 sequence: CASSESEVNTEAFF.